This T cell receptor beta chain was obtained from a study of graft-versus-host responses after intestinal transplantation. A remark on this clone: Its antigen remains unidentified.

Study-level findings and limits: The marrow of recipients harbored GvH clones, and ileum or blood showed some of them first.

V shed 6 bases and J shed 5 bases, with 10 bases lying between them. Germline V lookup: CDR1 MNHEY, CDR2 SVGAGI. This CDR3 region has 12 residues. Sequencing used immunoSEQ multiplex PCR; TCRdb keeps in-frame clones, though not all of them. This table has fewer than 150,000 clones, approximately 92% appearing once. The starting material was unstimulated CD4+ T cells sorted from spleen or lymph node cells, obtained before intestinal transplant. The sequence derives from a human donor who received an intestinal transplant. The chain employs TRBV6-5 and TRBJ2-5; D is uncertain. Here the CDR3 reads CASRTGLETQYF. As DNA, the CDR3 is TGTGCCAGCAGGACCGGATTGGAGACCCAGTACTTC.